What follows are 15 T cell receptor beta chains derived from one specimen sequenced in a study of immune characterization of retroperitoneal liposarcoma. TCRdb fed the PCR reads into MiXCR, producing one record per CDR3 protein. There are about 8,000 distinct CDR3 sequences in the sample; under 55% occur only once, and about 9.4% lies in the top ten. The sequenced sample consisted of tumor tissue. The receptors derive from a male donor with retroperitoneal liposarcoma.

The V call is TRBV6-1, the J call TRBJ2-3, with 8 bases aligning to TRBD1. Germline V gene data show CDR1 as MNHNS and CDR2 as SASEGT. Trimming at V came to 7 bases and at J to 3 bases, leaving 6 bases not matched to a gene. The CDR3 consists of 14 residues. The CDR3 protein is CASTLGTGTDTQYF. The CDR3 DNA is TGTGCCAGCACCCTTGGGACAGGAACAGATACGCAGTATTTT.

The chain joins TRBV6-8 to TRBJ2-1; 9 bases match TRBD1. The closer fit of TRBJ2-7 to the DNA end suggests the J call may be wrong. CDR1 and CDR2 from the germline V gene are MNHGY and SAAAGT. This CDR3 comprises 14 residues. CDR3 DNA sequence: TGTGCCAGCAGGTCCCCGGGACAGGGCCACGAGCAGTACTTC. Translation gives CASRSPGQGHEQYF.

Of note for this clonotype: The missing conserved phenylalanine or tryptophan at the end of this CDR3 makes a read error likely. The DNA is left out, because the CDR3 cannot be placed on it with certainty; the CDR3 is given as TCRdb lists it. The chain joins TRBV6-6 to TRBJ2-5; TRBD2 is the table's D call, not checked against the DNA. Ends included, the CDR3 has 16 residues. Per germline, CDR1 MNHNY and CDR2 SVGAGI (reference sequence). The CDR3 protein is CASSYSTALQDHLLSL.

This chain joins TRBV7-2 and TRBJ2-3, with 12 bases fitting TRBD2. The better agreement between TRBJ2-1 and the DNA end casts doubt on the J call. CDR3 length equals 14 residues. Germline V gene sequence: CDR1 SGHTA, CDR2 FQGNSA. The CDR3 sequence is CASRPTSGSDEQFF. In DNA, the CDR3 is TGTGCCAGCCGCCCGACTAGCGGGAGTGATGAGCAGTTCTTC.

This clonotype was counted once. This chain uses TRBV6-5 with TRBJ2-2; 7 nucleotides line up with TRBD1. The CDR3 sequence is 16 residues long. The germline V gene encodes CDR1 MNHEY and CDR2 SVGAGI. J gave up 0 bases and V 5 bases, and 6 bases lay outside the gene matches. CDR3 DNA: TGTGCCAGCAGTGTGCGAGGGGGCGCGAACACCGGGGAGCTGTTTTTT. Translated, it gives CASSVRGGANTGELFF.

The chain combines TRBV6-2 or TRBV6-3 with TRBJ2-7; the match to TRBD1 covers 7 bases. Germline V CDR1 and CDR2: MNHEY, SVGEGT. The CDR3 is made up of 16 amino acids. The J segment lost 1 base and the V segment lost 4 bases, leaving 10 bases of the junction unmatched. CDR3 sequence (DNA): TGTGCCAGCAGTTTCCGCATGCCGGGACAGTCCTACGAGCAGTACTTC. Encoded protein: CASSFRMPGQSYEQYF.

This chain connects TRBV6-1 to TRBJ2-1, with 9 bases that match TRBD1. The CDR3 has 15 residues. The J segment lost 6 bases and the V segment lost 3 bases, leaving 6 bases of the junction unmatched. CDR1 is MNHNS and CDR2 is SASEGT in the germline V gene. The CDR3 is CASSEGTGRFNEQFF. CDR3 DNA: TGTGCCAGCAGTGAGGGGACAGGGAGGTTCAATGAGCAGTTCTTC.

The rearrangement joins TRBV7-2 to TRBJ2-5, with unresolved D. The DNA matches TRBJ2-3 better at its end, which makes the J call doubtful. Germline CDR1 reads SGHTA; CDR2 reads FQGNSA. The CDR3 is 13 residues long. Here the CDR3 DNA reads TGTGCCAGCAGTTCTCCCATGGGCGATACGCAGTATTTT. The encoded protein is CASSSPMGDTQYF.

The chain combines TRBV6-9 with TRBJ1-2, with D unclear. CDR1 MNHGY and CDR2 SVAAGI come from the germline V gene. V lost 5 bases to trimming and J lost 8 bases, with 18 bases between them. This CDR3 spans 14 amino acids. This chain's CDR3 is CASSRSIRDGGYTF. The CDR3 bases are TGTGCCAGCAGTAGGTCTATTCGGGATGGAGGCTACACCTTC.

This sequence joins TRBV27 and TRBJ2-6, with D tentatively TRBD1 (5 bases). The V and J ends lost 4 bases and 0 bases respectively, with 7 bases between them. The CDR3 has 15 residues. Germline values: CDR1 MNHEY, CDR2 SMNVEV (reference sequence). The DNA for the CDR3 is TGTGCCAGCAGTTCAAGGGGCTCTGGGGCCAACGTCCTGACTTTC. Its protein product is CASSSRGSGANVLTF.

The rearrangement links TRBV6-1 to TRBJ2-3; no clear D. CDR1 and CDR2 (germline): MNHNS, SASEGT. There are 13 residues in the CDR3. V lost 5 bases and J 0 bases, leaving 6 bases between the germline ends. For the CDR3, the DNA is TGTGCCAGCAGTCTATCTAGCACAGATACGCAGTATTTT. Protein product: CASSLSSTDTQYF.

This clonotype showed up just a few times. The gene calls are TRBV6-1 and TRBJ2-4; D possibly uses TRBD1 or TRBD2 (5 bases each). Germline V gene lookup returns CDR1 MNHNS and CDR2 SASEGT. The CDR3 totals 18 residues. Trimming stripped 1 base from V and 0 bases from J, with 16 bases between. The CDR3 DNA sequence: TGTGCCAGCAGTGAAGGAGGGGACCGATCAGTAGCCAAAAACATTCAGTACTTC. Its translation is CASSEGGDRSVAKNIQYF.

This clonotype is termed medium-sized. A much larger clonotype is one base distant, so this may be a read error. This rearrangement joins TRBV6-1 to TRBJ2-1, with D possibly TRBD2 on 6 matching bases. The CDR3 has 16 amino acids. Germline CDR1 reads MNHNS; CDR2 reads SASEGT. V shed 1 base and J shed 13 bases, with 23 bases lying between them. The CDR3 protein is CASSEGTGSWGETQFF. In DNA, the CDR3 is TGTGCCAGCAGTGAAGGGACGGGGAGTTGGGGGGAGACCCAGTTCTTC.

This rearrangement joins TRBV10-2 to TRBJ2-1; D may be TRBD1 or TRBD2 (5 bases each). The better agreement between TRBJ2-5 and the DNA end casts doubt on the J call. Germline CDR1 and CDR2: WSHSY and SAAADI. The CDR3 contains 15 residues. CDR3 bases: TGCGCCACCCTCAGTCCGGAGGCAGGGCAAGAGACCCAGTACTTC. Its protein is CATLSPEAGQETQYF.

The genes are TRBV4-1 and TRBJ2-5; TRBD1 agrees at 11 bases. Judging by the DNA end, TRBJ2-7 fits better; the J call may be wrong. This CDR3 region has 14 residues. From germline, CDR1 is MGHRA and CDR2 YSYEKL. This CDR3 reads CASSQVGQGAEQYF. The CDR3 nucleotides are TGCGCCAGCAGCCAAGTCGGACAGGGGGCCGAGCAGTACTTC.